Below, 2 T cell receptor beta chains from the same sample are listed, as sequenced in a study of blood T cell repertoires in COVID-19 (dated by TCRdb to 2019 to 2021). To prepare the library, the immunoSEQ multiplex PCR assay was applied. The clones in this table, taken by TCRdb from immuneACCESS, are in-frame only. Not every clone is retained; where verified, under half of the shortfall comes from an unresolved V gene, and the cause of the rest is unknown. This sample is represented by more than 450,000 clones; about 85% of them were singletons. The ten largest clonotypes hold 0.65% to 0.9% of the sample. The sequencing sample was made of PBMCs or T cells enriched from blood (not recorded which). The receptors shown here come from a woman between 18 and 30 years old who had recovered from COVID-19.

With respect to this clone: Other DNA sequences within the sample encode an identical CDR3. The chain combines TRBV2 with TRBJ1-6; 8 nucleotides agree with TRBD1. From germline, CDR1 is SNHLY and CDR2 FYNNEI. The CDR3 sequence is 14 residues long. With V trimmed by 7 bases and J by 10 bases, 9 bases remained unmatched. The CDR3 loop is CASKRTGGESPLHF. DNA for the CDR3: TGTGCCAGCAAAAGAACAGGGGGGGAATCACCCCTCCACTTT.

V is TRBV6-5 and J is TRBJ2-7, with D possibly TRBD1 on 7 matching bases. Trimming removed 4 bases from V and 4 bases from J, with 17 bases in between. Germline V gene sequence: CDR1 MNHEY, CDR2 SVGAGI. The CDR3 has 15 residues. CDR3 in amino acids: CASSFSIQGRYEQYF. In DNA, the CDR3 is TGTGCCAGCAGTTTCAGTATACAGGGGAGGTACGAGCAGTACTTC.